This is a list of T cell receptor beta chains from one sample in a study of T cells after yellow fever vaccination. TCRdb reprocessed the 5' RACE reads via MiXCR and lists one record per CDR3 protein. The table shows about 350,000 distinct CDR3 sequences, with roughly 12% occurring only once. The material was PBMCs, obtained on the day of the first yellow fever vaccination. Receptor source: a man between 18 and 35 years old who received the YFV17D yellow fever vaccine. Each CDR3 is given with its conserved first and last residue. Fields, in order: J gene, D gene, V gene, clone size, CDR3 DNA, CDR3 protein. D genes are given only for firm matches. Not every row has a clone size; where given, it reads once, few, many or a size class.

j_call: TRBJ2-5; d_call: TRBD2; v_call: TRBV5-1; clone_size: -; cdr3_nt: TGCGCCAGCAGCTATGGGACTAGCGGGGGACAAGAGACCCAGTACTTC; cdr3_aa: CASSYGTSGGQETQYF
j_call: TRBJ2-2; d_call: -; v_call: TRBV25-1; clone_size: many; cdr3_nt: TGTGCCAGCGGTAGGGAACACACCGGGGAGCTGTTTTTT; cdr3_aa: CASGREHTGELFF
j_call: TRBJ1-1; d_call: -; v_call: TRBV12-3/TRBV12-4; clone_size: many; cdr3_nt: TGTGCCAGCAGTTTAGGGGGGCTCGCTGAAGCTTTCTTT; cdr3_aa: CASSLGGLAEAFF
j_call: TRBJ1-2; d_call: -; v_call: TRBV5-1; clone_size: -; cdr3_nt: TGCGCCAGCAGCTTGATCCCGACCGAGGACTACACCTTC; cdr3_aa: CASSLIPTEDYTF
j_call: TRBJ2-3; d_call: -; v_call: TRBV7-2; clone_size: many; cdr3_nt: TGTGCCAGCAGCTCCCAAGCCGGAGCGGGAGATACGCAGTATTTT; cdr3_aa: CASSSQAGAGDTQYF
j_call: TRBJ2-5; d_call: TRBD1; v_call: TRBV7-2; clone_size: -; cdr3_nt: TGTGCCAGCAGCTTGGTGGGACAGGGATTTAAGACCCAGTACTTC; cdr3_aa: CASSLVGQGFKTQYF
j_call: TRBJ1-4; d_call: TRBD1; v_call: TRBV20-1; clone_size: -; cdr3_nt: TGCAGTGCTAGGGGACAGGGGTTATTAACTAATGAAAAACTGTTTTTT; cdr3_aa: CSARGQGLLTNEKLFF
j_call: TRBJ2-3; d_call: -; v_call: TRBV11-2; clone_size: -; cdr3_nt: TGTGCCAGCAGCTTAATACGGTCCAGCACAGATACGCAGTATTTT; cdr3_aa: CASSLIRSSTDTQYF
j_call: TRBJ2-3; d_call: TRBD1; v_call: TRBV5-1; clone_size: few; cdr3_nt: TGCGCCAGCAGCTCCCGGACAGGGGAGACAGATACGCAGTATTTT; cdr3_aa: CASSSRTGETDTQYF
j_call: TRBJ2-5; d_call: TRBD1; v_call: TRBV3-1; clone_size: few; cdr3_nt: TGTGCCAGCAGCTCCCCGGGACAGCGGGAGACCCAGTACTTC; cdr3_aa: CASSSPGQRETQYF
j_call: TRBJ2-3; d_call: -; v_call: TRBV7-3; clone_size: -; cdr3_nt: TGTGCCAGCAGCCCGCGAGGGGTTGATACGCAGTATTTT; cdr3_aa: CASSPRGVDTQYF
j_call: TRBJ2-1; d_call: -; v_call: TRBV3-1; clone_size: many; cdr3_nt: TGTGCCAGCAGCCCGGATTTTTTAGGGGGGAAATCCTACAATGAGCAGTTCTTC; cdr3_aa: CASSPDFLGGKSYNEQFF
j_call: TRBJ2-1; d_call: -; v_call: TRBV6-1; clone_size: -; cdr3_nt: TGTGCCAGCAGATTCGGGGGCAGAGACCATGAGCAGTTCTTC; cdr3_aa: CASRFGGRDHEQFF
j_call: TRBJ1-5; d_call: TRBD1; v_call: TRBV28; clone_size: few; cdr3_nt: TGTGCCAGCAGTGAACTGGACAGGGGGACAGTTCAGCCCCAGCATTTT; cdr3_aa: CASSELDRGTVQPQHF
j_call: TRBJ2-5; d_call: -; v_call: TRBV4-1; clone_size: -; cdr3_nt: TGCGCCAGCAGCCAAGATTCGGTTTGGAAGCGGATGGAGACCCAGTACTTC; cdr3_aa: CASSQDSVWKRMETQYF
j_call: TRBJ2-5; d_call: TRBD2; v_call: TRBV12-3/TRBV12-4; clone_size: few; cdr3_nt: TGTGCCAGCAGAAAAGGGAGGGGCCAAGAGACCCAGTACTTC; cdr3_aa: CASRKGRGQETQYF
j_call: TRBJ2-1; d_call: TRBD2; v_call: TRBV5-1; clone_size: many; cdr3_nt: TGCGCCAGCAGCTTGGTAGCGGGGGTCTACAATGAGCAGTTCTTC; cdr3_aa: CASSLVAGVYNEQFF
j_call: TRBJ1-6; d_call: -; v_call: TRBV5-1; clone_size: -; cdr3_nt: TGCGCCAGCAGCTTGGCCAGGGAGAGATCCTATAATTCACCCCTCCACTTT; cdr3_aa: CASSLARERSYNSPLHF
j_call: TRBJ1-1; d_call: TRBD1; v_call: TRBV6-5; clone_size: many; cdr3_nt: TGTGCCAGCAGTTACCTCGGGACAGGGAACACTGAAGCTTTCTTT; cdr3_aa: CASSYLGTGNTEAFF
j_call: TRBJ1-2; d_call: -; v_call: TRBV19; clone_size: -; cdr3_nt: TGTGCCAGTAGTTGGGGCAGTAACTATGGCTACACCTTC; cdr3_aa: CASSWGSNYGYTF
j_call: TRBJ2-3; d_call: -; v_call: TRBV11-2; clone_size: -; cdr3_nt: TGTGCCAGCAGCCGGCGGCCGGAAAGCACAGATACGCAGTATTTT; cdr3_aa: CASSRRPESTDTQYF
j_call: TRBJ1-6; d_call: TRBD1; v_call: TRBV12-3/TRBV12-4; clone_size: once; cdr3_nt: TGTACCTTCAGTTTAGCGGTTCGGACAGGTGTCCATAATTCACCCCTCCACTTT; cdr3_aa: CTFSLAVRTGVHNSPLHF
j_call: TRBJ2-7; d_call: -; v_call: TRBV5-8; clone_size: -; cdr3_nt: TGTGCCAGCAGCTTAGGGCAGCCCACGTCGCCAAAGCAGTACTTC; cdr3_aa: CASSLGQPTSPKQYF